This TCR beta chain is drawn from a study of control samples from healthy donors and cancer patients. Measured with immunoSEQ multiplex PCR; TCRdb has only the in-frame clones, and not every one. The table records 150,000 to 200,000 clones, around 90% of them present only once. V shed 3 bases and J shed 4 bases, with 9 bases lying between them. CDR1 and CDR2 (germline): SEHNR, FQNEAQ (reference sequence). The CDR3 covers 14 residues. The V call is TRBV7-9, the J call TRBJ1-4; TRBD1 is a possible D gene (6 bases). This TCR derives from a man between 18 and 35 years old in good health. The sequencing input was blood. The CDR3 DNA reads TGTGCCAGCAGCTTTGACAGGAGTAATGAAAAACTGTTTTTT. Translated, it gives CASSFDRSNEKLFF.